This entry describes one T cell receptor beta chain. It lacks a known antigen. This may be a read error, as it is one base from a much larger clone. Systemically healthy Caucasian individuals from Russia, around 39 in total and aged 6 to 90 years, were included as donors. Each donor gave ten milliliters of peripheral blood, drawn into EDTA-treated Vacutainer tubes. PBMCs were isolated by Ficoll-Paque density-gradient centrifugation, with at least 6 million obtained per sample. Trizol reagent was used to extract total RNA from the PBMCs, yielding at least 6 micrograms per sample. For every donor, flow cytometry on a PBMC aliquot measured the percentage of naive CD45RAhigh/CD27high T cells. Library prep was done by 5' RACE. For sequencing, an Illumina HiSeq 2500 was employed. A second PCR of about 6 to 11 cycles was performed with a sample-barcoded 5' primer and a J-beta primer mix. A template-switch 5' adaptor carrying 12 random nucleotides introduced a unique molecular identifier onto each TCR beta cDNA molecule. At least 2.5 million CDR3-containing paired-end reads were obtained from each sample. First-strand cDNA was synthesized from all RNA with the Mint cDNA synthesis kit, primed by a TRBC-specific oligonucleotide. Following uracil-DNA glycosylase treatment, a first 18-cycle PCR with universal primers M1SS and BC2_uni_R was performed on all cDNA. From the authors' description of their analysis: Normalization of each sample was performed by random selection of 1 million high-quality reads, each carrying a distinct molecular identifier. Instead of being binned into consensus sequences, reads with shared molecular identifiers were discarded. MiTCR, with a Q25 quality threshold and the strictest error-elimination algorithm, was used for CDR3 identification, clonotype clustering and error correction. A nonparametric unseen species model using Euler transformation provided a lower-bound estimate of total TCR beta diversity. TCRdb handled the public reads itself, with Q25 trimming in fastp and clone calling in MiXCR, and kept productive beta chains. Identical CDR3 proteins give one entry, which carries the most common genes and DNA. These V and J calls are TCRdb output, not the study's own analysis. The sample data list 1.6 million or so distinct CDR3 sequences, and around 36% of these were observed just once. The ten most abundant clones make up about 11% of the sample.

V ends up 10 bases short and J 1 base short, with an unmatched junction base count of 10. CDR1 MDHEN and CDR2 SYDVKM are derived from the germline V gene. The CDR3 goes from the cysteine to the phenylalanine over 15 residues. The kept DNA is CDR3 alone, 45 bases in frame from the first base. The sample belongs to a study of blood T cells in healthy people across ages (dated by TCRdb to between 2015 and 2017). About the study as a whole: Template switching captured roughly one uniquely barcoded TCR beta cDNA molecule per two T cells in model experiments. Using deep sequencing normalized with unique cDNA molecular identifiers, the study measured how TCR beta repertoire diversity changes with age. The donors were divided into four age groups: young (average around 16 years), middle-aged (roughly 42), aged (about 61) and long-lived (approximately 74). To avoid experimental bias, donors of different ages were spread randomly across the sequencing lanes. Two additional independent replicas of 1 million unique cDNA reads from the same blood draw were analyzed for two donors (one aged 18 to 29 and one aged 80 or older).

Overall study results and their limits: Compared with the aged group, the long-lived group had more naive CD4+ T cells, fewer expanded clones and increased TCR diversity, suggesting age selection. Estimates of total diversity based on one million sequenced T cells were considered lower bounds and underestimates. Because donor CMV infection status was unknown, age-related changes in expanded clonotypes were potentially confounded. As age increased, observed TCR beta diversity per million T cells dropped in a roughly linear way, and a significant reduction was already evident by age about 40. A strong correlation was found between observed TCR beta diversity and the percentage of naive T cells measured by flow cytometry. Conclusive comparison of naive and antigen-experienced compartments was prevented by the profiling of bulk unsorted PBMCs.

This clonotype was obtained from a woman aged 25 to 39 in good health. The sequenced sample consisted of blood. Recombination linked TRBV28 to TRBJ2-7; TRBD2 aligns with 10 central bases. At the DNA level, the sequence is TGTGCCACAAGCAACTTACTAGCGGGGTCCTACGAGCAGTACTTC. Translated, it reads CATSNLLAGSYEQYF.